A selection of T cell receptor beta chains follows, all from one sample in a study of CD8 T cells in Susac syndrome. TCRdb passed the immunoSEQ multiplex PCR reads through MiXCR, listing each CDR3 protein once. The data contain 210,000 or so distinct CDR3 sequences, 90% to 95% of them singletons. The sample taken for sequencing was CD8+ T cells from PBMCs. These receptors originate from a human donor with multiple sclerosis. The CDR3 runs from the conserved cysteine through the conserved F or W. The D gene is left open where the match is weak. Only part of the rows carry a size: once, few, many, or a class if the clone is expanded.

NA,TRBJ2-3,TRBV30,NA,TGTGCCTGGGTTCCGGGCCCCTCCGCGGGTGGAGATACGCAGTATTTT,CAWVPGPSAGGDTQYF
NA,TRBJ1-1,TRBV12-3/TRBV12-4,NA,TGTGCCAGCAGTTTGAACACCCCGAACACTGAAGCTTTCTTT,CASSLNTPNTEAFF
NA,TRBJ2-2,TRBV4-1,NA,TGCGCCAGCAGCCAAGCCCCCACCGGGGAGCTGTTTTTT,CASSQAPTGELFF
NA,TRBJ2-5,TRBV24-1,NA,TGTGCCACCAGTGACCAGGGTGGAGGGTACCAAGAGACCCAGTACTTC,CATSDQGGGYQETQYF
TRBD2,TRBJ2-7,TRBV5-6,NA,TGTGCCAGCAGCTCCGGACTAGCGGGTTTCTACGAGCAGTACTTC,CASSSGLAGFYEQYF
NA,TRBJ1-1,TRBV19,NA,TGTGCCAGTAGTTTTACATTATTCAATGAAGCTTTCTTT,CASSFTLFNEAFF
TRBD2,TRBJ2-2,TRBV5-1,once,TGCGCCAGCAGCTTGCGGGGGCTAGCGGGGGCACTTAACACCGGGGAGCTGTTTTTT,CASSLRGLAGALNTGELFF
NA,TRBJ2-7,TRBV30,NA,TGTGCCTGGAGTCCGGGCTACGAGCAGTACTTC,CAWSPGYEQYF
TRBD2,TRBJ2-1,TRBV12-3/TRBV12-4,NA,TGTGCCAGCGGCACTAGCGGGGGGGAGTTCTTC,CASGTSGGEFF
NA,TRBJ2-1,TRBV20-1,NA,TGCAGTGCCCCTGGACGCCCCTCCTACAATGAGCAGTTCTTC,CSAPGRPSYNEQFF
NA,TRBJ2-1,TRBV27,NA,TGTGCCAGCAGGCCAGAGGGGCAGGGAGTGAATGAGCAGTTCTTC,CASRPEGQGVNEQFF
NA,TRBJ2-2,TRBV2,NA,TGTGCCAGCAGGCCCTGGGTTGGGACCGGGGAGCTGTTTTTT,CASRPWVGTGELFF
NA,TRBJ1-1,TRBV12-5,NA,TGTGCTAGTGGTGACTGGAACACTGAAGCTTTCTTT,CASGDWNTEAFF
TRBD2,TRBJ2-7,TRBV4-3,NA,TGCGCCAGCAGCCAAGTTCTGGGGGAGGGCCTCCACGAGCAGTACTTC,CASSQVLGEGLHEQYF
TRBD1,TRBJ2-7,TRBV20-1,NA,TGCAGTGCTAGAGATCAGGGGACAGGGGGCTACGAGCAGTACTTC,CSARDQGTGGYEQYF
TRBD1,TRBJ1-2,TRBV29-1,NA,TGCAGCGTCGGGACAGGGGGGATAAATGGCTACACCTTC,CSVGTGGINGYTF
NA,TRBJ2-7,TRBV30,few,TGTGCCTGGAGTGTAGTAAGCTCCTACGAGCAGTACTTC,CAWSVVSSYEQYF
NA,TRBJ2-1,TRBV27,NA,TGTGCCAGCAGTCATAACAATGAGCAGTTCTTC,CASSHNNEQFF
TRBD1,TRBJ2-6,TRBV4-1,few,TGCGCCAGCAGCCGAGGGACAGGGACAGGGGCCAACGTCCTGACTTTC,CASSRGTGTGANVLTF
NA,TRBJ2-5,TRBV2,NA,TGTGCCAGCAGTATCGCAAGGGTAGAGACCCAGTACTTC,CASSIARVETQYF
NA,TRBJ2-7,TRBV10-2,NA,TGCGCCAGCAGTGACAGCAACGAGCAGTACTTC,CASSDSNEQYF
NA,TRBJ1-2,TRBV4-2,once,TGTGCCAGCAGCCAAGATAGGAAAGGGGGGTACTATGGCTACACCTTC,CASSQDRKGGYYGYTF
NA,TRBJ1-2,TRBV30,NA,TGTGCCTGGAGTGTAGGCTATAATGGCTACACCTTC,CAWSVGYNGYTF
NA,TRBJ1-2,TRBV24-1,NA,TGTGCCACCAGTGATTGGGGGAAGGGAGGCTACACCTTC,CATSDWGKGGYTF
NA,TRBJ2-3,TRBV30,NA,TGTGCCTGGCGGGGCGCAGATACGCAGTATTTT,CAWRGADTQYF